This T cell receptor beta chain stems from a study of blood T cell repertoires in COVID-19. Original analysis: By means of reference gene primer amplification, nucleated cell counts were estimated. Sequenced by immunoSEQ multiplex PCR; TCRdb stores in-frame clones only, minus some. V and J calls and clone size come straight from that table; D and trimming were deduced from the DNA. The table has about 150,000 clones, about 81% seen once. CDR3 length equals 15 residues. CDR1 is SGHTA, CDR2 FQGNSA, per germline. J gave up 8 bases and V 7 bases, and 11 bases lay outside the gene matches. This TCR came from a man aged 45-60 years who had recovered from COVID-19. This chain uses TRBV7-2 with TRBJ1-6, with TRBD1 matching over 7 bases. The sequenced sample was PBMCs or T cells enriched from blood (not recorded which). CDR3 sequence reads: CASKGRGAGDSPLHF. The CDR3 DNA sequence: TGTGCCAGCAAAGGCAGGGGGGCAGGTGATTCACCCCTCCACTTT.